The 20 T cell receptor beta chains reported below all come from one sample, sequenced in a study of cytomegalovirus exposure and HLA in healthy donors. The PCR ran on 60 Vbeta and 13 Jbeta primers. The repertoire was sequenced with immunoSEQ multiplex PCR; TCRdb's copy has only in-frame clones and lacks some. Of 90,000 to 120,000 clones listed, about 85% are singletons. The sample was PBMCs. Receptors were obtained from a man aged 30 to 45 in good health and CMV-seronegative.

This clone was counted once. The rearrangement links TRBV14 to TRBJ1-1, with D maybe TRBD1 (6 bases). Germline V gives CDR1 SGHDN, CDR2 FVKESK. This CDR3 has 13 amino acids. The V end lost 4 bases, the J end lost 5 bases, and 11 bases lay between the germline ends. CDR3 residues: CASSPPGVTEAFF. The CDR3 DNA reads as TGTGCCAGCAGCCCACCAGGGGTTACTGAAGCTTTCTTT.

This rearrangement joins TRBV7-2 to TRBJ2-1; 8 bases are shared with TRBD2. The trim removed 5 bases at V and 8 bases at J, leaving 8 bases unmatched. CDR3 length: 14 amino acids. Germline V gene sequence: CDR1 SGHTA, CDR2 FQGNSA. CDR3 in amino acids: CASSPRGGRDEQFF. As DNA, the CDR3 is TGTGCCAGCAGCCCTCGGGGGGGCCGGGATGAGCAGTTCTTC.

This clone was seen a single time. The J gene is TRBJ1-6, the V gene TRBV5-1, with TRBD1 identical over 9 bases. This CDR3 spans 16 amino acids. Germline V gives CDR1 SGHRS, CDR2 YFSETQ. V lost 3 bases to trimming and J lost 9 bases; unmatched junction nucleotides: 10. CDR3 sequence (DNA): TGCGCCAGCAGCTGGGGGGGACAGGGCCTTACTTCACCCCTCCACTTT. Protein: CASSWGGQGLTSPLHF.

This clone was found a few times. The identical CDR3 is also encoded by other nucleotide sequences in the sample. The V gene is TRBV18, the J gene TRBJ2-7, with 7 bases that match TRBD1. The germline CDR1 and CDR2 sequences are KGHSH and LQKENI. V trimming: 3 bases; J trimming: 2 bases; junction bases outside the gene matches: 1. The CDR3 has 13 amino acids. CDR3 residues: CASSPGQTYEQYF. In nucleotides, the CDR3 is TGTGCCAGCTCACCGGGACAGACCTACGAGCAGTACTTC.

V gene TRBV25-1 combines with J gene TRBJ1-6, with no clear D. The V end was cut by 5 bases, the J end by 0 bases, with 8 bases between. Germline CDR1 MGHDK, CDR2 SYGVNS. The CDR3 covers 15 residues. The CDR3 DNA reads TGTGCCAGCAGTTTGGGGAGCTCCTATAATTCACCCCTCCACTTT. Amino acids: CASSLGSSYNSPLHF.

The chain has TRBV7-8 and TRBJ2-3; the D gene is possibly TRBD1 (5 bases). V was trimmed by 2 bases and J by 4 bases, leaving 10 bases between them. Germline V gene lookup returns CDR1 SGHVS and CDR2 FQNEAQ. This CDR3 has 14 amino acids. This CDR3 is CASSLQGSADTQYF. In nucleotides, the CDR3 is TGTGCCAGCAGCTTACAGGGATCGGCAGATACGCAGTATTTT.

In its sample, this clone was seen a few times. This chain links TRBV6-1 with TRBJ1-1, with D possibly being TRBD1 (5 bases). The CDR3 has 12 residues. In germline, CDR1 is MNHNS, CDR2 SASEGT. The V and J ends lost 2 bases and 8 bases respectively, with 9 bases between them. This chain's CDR3 is CASSEIGAEAFF. The CDR3 DNA sequence: TGTGCCAGCAGTGAAATAGGGGCCGAAGCTTTCTTT.

Only a few counts were recorded for this clone. The V and J genes are TRBV4-1 and TRBJ1-1; the D is unclear. V was shortened by 0 bases and J by 3 bases, with 14 bases between the two germline ends. This CDR3 comprises 16 residues. CDR1 is MGHRA, CDR2 YSYEKL, per germline. The CDR3 region is CASSQEPGPGDTEAFF. The DNA for the CDR3 is TGCGCCAGCAGCCAAGAACCGGGCCCCGGGGACACTGAAGCTTTCTTT.

V is TRBV30 and J is TRBJ2-1; 11 nucleotides align to TRBD2. Germline V CDR1 and CDR2: GTSNPN, SVGIG (reference sequence). The CDR3 consists of 14 residues. The junction had 7 bases not matched to a gene; V was cut back by 2 bases and J by 10 bases. In DNA form, the CDR3 reads TGTGCCTGGAGTCCTGAGGCTAGCGGGAGGGAGCAGTTCTTC. Amino acids: CAWSPEASGREQFF.

The chain uses TRBV2 and TRBJ1-2, with a tentative D call TRBD1 (6 bases). The length of the CDR3 is 13 residues. V dropped 8 bases and J dropped 6 bases, with 16 bases sitting between them. Per the germline V gene, CDR1 is SNHLY and CDR2 is FYNNEI. This CDR3 reads CASSRRGLDGYTF. The CDR3 DNA is TGTGCCAGCTCTCGCAGGGGCCTTGATGGCTACACCTTC.

CDR3 sequence (DNA): TGCGCCAGCTGTCGGCAGGGTGGATACGAGCAGTACTTC. This sequence encodes CASCRQGGYEQYF. The rearrangement joins TRBV10-2 to TRBJ2-7, with a tentative D call TRBD1 (5 bases). Germline CDR1 WSHSY, CDR2 SAAADI. The CDR3 covers 13 residues. V shed 8 bases and J shed 4 bases, with 15 bases lying between them.

The V gene is TRBV7-3, the J gene TRBJ2-1; 9 positions agree with TRBD2. Trimming cost V 4 bases and J 1 base; bases outside gene matches: 2. The CDR3 has 15 residues. Germline V CDR1 and CDR2: SGHTA, FQGTGA. The chain's CDR3 is CASSSTSGSYNEQFF. CDR3 nucleotides: TGTGCCAGCAGCTCAACTAGCGGGTCCTACAATGAGCAGTTCTTC.

The chain is built from TRBV27 and TRBJ2-7; D is possibly TRBD2 (6 bases). Germline loops: CDR1 MNHEY, CDR2 SMNVEV (reference sequence). Trimming took 8 bases from V and 6 from J, leaving 17 bases between them. The CDR3 covers 13 residues. CDR3 DNA sequence: TGTGCCAGCGGACTAACCGGGAGAACCGAGCAGTACTTC. It codes for CASGLTGRTEQYF.

The chain carries TRBV11-2 and TRBJ2-5, with 8 nucleotides matching TRBD1. This CDR3 has 14 amino acids. V lost 5 bases, J lost 5 bases, and 7 bases stayed unmatched. Germline values: CDR1 SGHAT, CDR2 FQNNGV. DNA for the CDR3: TGTGCCAGCAGCCGTGACAGGGGCGGGGAGACCCAGTACTTC. Encoded protein: CASSRDRGGETQYF.

In DNA, the CDR3 is TGTGCCAGCTCACCACAGGGGCGGGGGAACTCCTACGAGCAGTACTTC. Translating it yields CASSPQGRGNSYEQYF. This chain connects TRBV18 to TRBJ2-7, with 7 bases that match TRBD2. The CDR3 contains 16 residues. CDR1 and CDR2 (germline): KGHSH, LQKENI. V lost 1 base and J lost 0; bases outside the gene matches: 6.

This clone showed up just a few times. The chain combines TRBV6-4 with TRBJ2-2, with D perhaps matching TRBD1 (6 bases). CDR1 and CDR2 from the germline V gene are MRHNA and SNTAGT. The V end was cut by 0 bases, the J end by 7 bases, with 12 bases between. The CDR3 loop spans 15 amino acids. The CDR3 is CASSDSPGEGGELFF. CDR3 DNA sequence: TGTGCCAGCAGTGACTCTCCAGGGGAAGGCGGGGAGCTGTTTTTT.

J is TRBJ2-7 and V is TRBV4-2, with a tentative D call TRBD1 (6 bases). V dropped 4 bases and J dropped 1 base, with 11 bases sitting between them. CDR1 is LGHNA, CDR2 YNFKEQ, per germline. CDR3 length: 14 residues. For the CDR3, the DNA is TGTGCCAGCAGCCCCGGGCAGGGGTCCTACGAGCAGTACTTC. Its translation is CASSPGQGSYEQYF.

The chain couples TRBV27 to TRBJ2-5; TRBD1 is a possible D gene (7 bases). CDR3 length: 12 amino acids. The V end was cut by 9 bases, the J end by 5 bases, with 13 bases between. Germline-derived CDR1 and CDR2 are MNHEY and SMNVEV (reference sequence). CDR3 in DNA: TGTGCCAGTACAGGGGCGGGGGAGACCCAGTACTTC. Amino acid sequence: CASTGAGETQYF.

The DNA of the CDR3 is TGTGCCAGCGTCGGGGGAGCCGCGAACACCGGGGAGCTGTTTTTT. This codes for CASVGGAANTGELFF. V usage is TRBV2 and J usage is TRBJ2-2; possibly TRBD2 for D (6 bases). Germline V CDR1 and CDR2: SNHLY, FYNNEI. V was pared by 8 bases and J by 0 bases, with 13 bases between. The CDR3 totals 15 residues.

This clone was seen a handful of times. This chain links TRBV6-5 with TRBJ1-2, with TRBD1 identical over 8 bases. CDR1 and CDR2 from the germline V gene are MNHEY and SVGAGI. V lost 4 bases, J lost 0 bases, and 1 base stayed unmatched. The CDR3 is 14 residues long. This CDR3 is CASSFRGPNYGYTF. The CDR3 region has the DNA TGTGCCAGCAGTTTCAGGGGGCCTAACTATGGCTACACCTTC.